The clone carrying this T cell receptor beta chain has a single count. Its matching antigen is unknown. One end of the junction does not line up with germline, which may come from a read error. TCR beta cDNA libraries included unique molecular identifiers. MiXCR was run by TCRdb on the PCR reads, yielding one entry per CDR3 protein. The data show hundreds of thousands of distinct CDR3 sequences, more than 50% seen once. This CDR3 has 15 amino acids. Germline CDR1 and CDR2: ENHRY and SYGVKD. The entry originates in a study of post-analysis software for immune sequencing data. Overall study results and limits: Among a few TRBV segments more frequent in patients than controls were TRBV5-6, TRBV5-1 and TRBV20-1.

The sample taken for sequencing was blood. The chain recombines TRBV10-3 with TRBJ1-4; maybe TRBD1 (6 bases). This receptor was identified in a girl aged 2 to 9 with multiple sclerosis. The CDR3 DNA is TGTGCCATCGGGGGCGGGGGCGCAACTAGTGAAAAACTGTTTTTT. Its translation: CAIGGGGATSEKLFF.